This TCR beta chain was sequenced in a study of T cell repertoires in cytomegalovirus infection. Study outcomes and limitations: Within the response measured ex vivo, HLA-C-restricted CMV-specific TCR beta clonotypes were dominant.

TCRdb re-called the reads with MiXCR, one entry per CDR3 protein. The data show about 100,000 distinct CDR3 sequences, approximately 30% seen once. The length of the CDR3 is 14 residues. Per germline, CDR1 SNHLY and CDR2 FYNNEI. As regards this clonotype: Its matching antigen is unknown. A read error may account for a junction end that differs from germline.

Sample: CD8+ T cells from cultured PBMCs, taken from culture after CMV antigen stimulation. The chain has TRBV2 and TRBJ1-6; 8 nucleotides align to TRBD1. The clonotype originates from a human donor in good health (CMV status not recorded). Some clones in this sample may be carry-over from other donors' samples. CDR3 coding DNA: TGTGCCAGCAGCGAAGGACAGGGTACCTCACCCCTCCACTTT. Translating gives CASSEGQGTSPLHF.